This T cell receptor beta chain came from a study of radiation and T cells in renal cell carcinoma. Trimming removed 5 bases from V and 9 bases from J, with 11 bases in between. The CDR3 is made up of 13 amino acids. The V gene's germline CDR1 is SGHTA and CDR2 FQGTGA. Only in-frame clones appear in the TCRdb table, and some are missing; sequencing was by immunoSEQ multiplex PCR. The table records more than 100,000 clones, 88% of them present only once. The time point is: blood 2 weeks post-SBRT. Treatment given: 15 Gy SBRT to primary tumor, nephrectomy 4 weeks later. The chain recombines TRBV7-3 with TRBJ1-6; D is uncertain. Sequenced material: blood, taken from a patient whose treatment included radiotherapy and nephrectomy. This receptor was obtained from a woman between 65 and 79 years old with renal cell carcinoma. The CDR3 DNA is TGTGCCAGCAGCCCCGGCAGGAGTTCACCCCTCCACTTT. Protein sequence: CASSPGRSSPLHF.